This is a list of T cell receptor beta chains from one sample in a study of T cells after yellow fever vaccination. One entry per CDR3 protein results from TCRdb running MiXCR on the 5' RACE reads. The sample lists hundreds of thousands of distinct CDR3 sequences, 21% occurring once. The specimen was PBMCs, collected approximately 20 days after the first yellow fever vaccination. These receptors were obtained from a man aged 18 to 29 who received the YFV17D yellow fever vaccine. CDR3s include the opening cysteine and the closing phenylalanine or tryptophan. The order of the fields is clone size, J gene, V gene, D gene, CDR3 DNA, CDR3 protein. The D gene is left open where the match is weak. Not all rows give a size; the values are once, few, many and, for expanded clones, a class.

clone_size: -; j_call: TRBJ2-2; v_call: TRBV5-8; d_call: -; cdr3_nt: TGTGCCAGCAGAAATAGCGGTATGAACACCGGGGAGCTGTTTTTT; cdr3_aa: CASRNSGMNTGELFF
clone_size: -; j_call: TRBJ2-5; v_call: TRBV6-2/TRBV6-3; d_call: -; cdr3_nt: TGTGCCAGCAGTAACGCGGTCCTAGAGACCCAGTACTTC; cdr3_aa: CASSNAVLETQYF
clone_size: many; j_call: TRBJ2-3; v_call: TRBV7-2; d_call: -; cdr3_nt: TGTGCCAGCAAATGGCATGAGGGCACAGATACGCAGTATTTT; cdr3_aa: CASKWHEGTDTQYF
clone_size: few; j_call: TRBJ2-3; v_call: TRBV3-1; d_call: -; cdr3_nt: TGTGCCAGCAGCCAAGATCCGCCGGATACGCAGTATTTT; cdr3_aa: CASSQDPPDTQYF
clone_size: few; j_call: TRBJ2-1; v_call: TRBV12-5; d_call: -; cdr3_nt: TGTGCTAGTGGTTTGGTACCCTTAAGGCGGAGAGAGCAGTTCTTC; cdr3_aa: CASGLVPLRRREQFF
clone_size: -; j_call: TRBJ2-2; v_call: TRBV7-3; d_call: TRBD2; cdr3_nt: TGTGCCAGCAGCTTAGTTCCCCCGGGACTATCCTATGCCGGGGAGCTGTTTTTT; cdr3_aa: CASSLVPPGLSYAGELFF
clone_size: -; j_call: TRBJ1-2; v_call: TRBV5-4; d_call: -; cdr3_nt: TGTGCCAGCAGCGCCGGACAAGGATCAACTCTCACCTTC; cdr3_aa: CASSAGQGSTLTF
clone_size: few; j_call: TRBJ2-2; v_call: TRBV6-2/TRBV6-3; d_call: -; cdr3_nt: TGTGCCAGCAGCTTACCGAAGGTGGGAGGCACCGGGGAGCTGTTTTTT; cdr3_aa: CASSLPKVGGTGELFF
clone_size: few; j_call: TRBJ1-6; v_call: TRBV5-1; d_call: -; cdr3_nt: TGCGCCAGCAGCTCGGTGGGCGTTTCGAGCTCCTATAATTCACCCCTCCACTTT; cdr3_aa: CASSSVGVSSSYNSPLHF
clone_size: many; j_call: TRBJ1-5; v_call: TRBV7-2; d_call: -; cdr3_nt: TGTGCCAGCAGCAGACAGAGGGAACTGCCCCAGCATTTT; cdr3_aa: CASSRQRELPQHF
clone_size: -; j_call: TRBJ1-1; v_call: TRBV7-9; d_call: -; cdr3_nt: TGTGCCAGCAGCTTAGCAGGGCGTGACACTGAAGCTTTCTTT; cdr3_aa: CASSLAGRDTEAFF
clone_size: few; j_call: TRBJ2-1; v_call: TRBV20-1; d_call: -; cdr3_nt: TGCAGTGCTAGAGTATCATACAAGGAAGGGTTGGGCAATGAGCAGTTCTTC; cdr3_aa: CSARVSYKEGLGNEQFF
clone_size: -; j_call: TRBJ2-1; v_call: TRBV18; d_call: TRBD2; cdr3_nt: TGTGCCAGCCAAAAGCGGGGCCTTGTTATGGATGAGCAGTTCTTC; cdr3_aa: CASQKRGLVMDEQFF
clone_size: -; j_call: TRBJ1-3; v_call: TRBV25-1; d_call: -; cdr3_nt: TGTGCCAGCAGTGCCACCGCGGCTGGAAACACCATATATTTT; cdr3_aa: CASSATAAGNTIYF
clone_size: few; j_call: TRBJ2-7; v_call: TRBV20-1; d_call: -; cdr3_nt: TGCAGTGCTAGAGATCCCGACAGAACCTACGAGCAGTACTTC; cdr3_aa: CSARDPDRTYEQYF
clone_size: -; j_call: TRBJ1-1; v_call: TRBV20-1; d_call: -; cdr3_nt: TGCAGTGCCCCCCAATCCGGGGTAGGCACTGAAGCTTTCTTT; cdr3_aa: CSAPQSGVGTEAFF
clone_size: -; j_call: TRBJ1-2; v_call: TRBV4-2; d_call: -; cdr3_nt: TGTGCCAGCAGCCAAGGTCTGAATTCCGGCTATGGCTACACCTTC; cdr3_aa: CASSQGLNSGYGYTF
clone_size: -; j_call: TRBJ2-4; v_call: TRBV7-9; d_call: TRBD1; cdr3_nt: TGTGCCAGCAGCTTAAGCTGGACAGGAGCCAAAAACATTCAGTACTTC; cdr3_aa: CASSLSWTGAKNIQYF
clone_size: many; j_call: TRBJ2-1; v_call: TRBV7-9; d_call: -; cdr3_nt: TGTGCCAGCAGCAGGGGCCCCCAGGGACGTCGGAATGAGCAGTTCTTC; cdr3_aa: CASSRGPQGRRNEQFF
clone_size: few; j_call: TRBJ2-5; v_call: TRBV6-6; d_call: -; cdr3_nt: TGTGCCAGCAGTCAGGAGATACAAGAGACCCAGTACTTC; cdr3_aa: CASSQEIQETQYF
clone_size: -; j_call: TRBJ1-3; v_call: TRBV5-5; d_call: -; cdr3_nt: TGTGCCAGCAGCTTGTACTCCTTCTCTGGAAACACCATATATTTT; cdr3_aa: CASSLYSFSGNTIYF
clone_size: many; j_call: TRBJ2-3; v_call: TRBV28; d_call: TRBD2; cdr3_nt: TGTGCCAGCAGTTATCCACCTAGCGGGGGCCTCAGCACAGATACGCAGTATTTT; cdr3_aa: CASSYPPSGGLSTDTQYF
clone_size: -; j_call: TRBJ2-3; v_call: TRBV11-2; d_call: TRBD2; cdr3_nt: TGTGCCAGCAGCCTAGGGGCCCTAGCGGGTAGCACAGATACGCAGTATTTT; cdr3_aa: CASSLGALAGSTDTQYF
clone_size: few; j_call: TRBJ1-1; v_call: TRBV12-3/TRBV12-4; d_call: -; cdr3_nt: TGTGCCAGCAGTATTAGGGGGACTGAAGCTTTCTTT; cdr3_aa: CASSIRGTEAFF
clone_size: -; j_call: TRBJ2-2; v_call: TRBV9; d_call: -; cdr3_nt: TGTGCCAGCAGCGTAGACCTACGCCGGGAGCTGTTTTTT; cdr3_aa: CASSVDLRRELFF
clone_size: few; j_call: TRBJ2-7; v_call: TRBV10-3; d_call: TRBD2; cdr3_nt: TGTGCCACTCTAGCGGGGGGTGGTTACGAGCAGTACTTC; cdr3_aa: CATLAGGGYEQYF
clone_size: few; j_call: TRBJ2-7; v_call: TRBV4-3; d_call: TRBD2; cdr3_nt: TGCGCCAGCAGCCAAGACTGGGCGGGGGCCTACGAGCAGTACTTC; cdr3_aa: CASSQDWAGAYEQYF